Listed below are T cell receptor beta chains from one sample, sequenced in a study of T cell repertoires in cytomegalovirus infection. These receptors have no known antigen. TCRdb redid the calling of the reads with MiXCR, one entry per CDR3 protein. The table shows approximately 910,000 distinct CDR3 sequences, with around 29% occurring only once. The source was cultured CD8+ T cells from PBMCs, collected from culture after CMV antigen stimulation. These TCRs come from a human donor in good health (CMV status not recorded). Some clones in this sample may be carry-over from other donors' samples. CDR3s include the opening cysteine and the closing phenylalanine or tryptophan. Fields, in order: D gene, V gene, J gene, clone size, CDR3 DNA, CDR3 protein. The D gene is left open where the match is weak. The size entry is marked missing in some rows and otherwise reads once, few, many or a size class.

>.|TRBV28|TRBJ1-5|.
TGTGCCAGCAGTTTTGACAGGCGATCTTATAGCAATCAGCCCCAGCATTTT
CASSFDRRSYSNQPQHF
>.|TRBV12-3/TRBV12-4|TRBJ1-1|.
TGTGCCAGCAGTTTTGATAGGGCCCCTGAAGCTTTCTTT
CASSFDRAPEAFF
>TRBD1|TRBV12-3/TRBV12-4|TRBJ2-5|many
TGTGCCAGCAGTTCGGGACAGTACCAAGAGACCCAGTACTTC
CASSSGQYQETQYF
>.|TRBV7-9|TRBJ1-4|many
TGTGCCAGCAGCTCCGTAGAGACGGCTAATGAAAAACTGTTTTTT
CASSSVETANEKLFF
>TRBD1|TRBV7-9|TRBJ2-1|.
TGTGCCAGCAGCAGCCCCGCCGGGACAGGGGGCCCTGAGCAGTTCTTC
CASSSPAGTGGPEQFF
>.|TRBV4-3|TRBJ1-3|.
TGCGCCAGCAGCCACCCAAACCTCTCTGGAAACACCATATATTTT
CASSHPNLSGNTIYF
>TRBD1|TRBV2|TRBJ1-6|.
TGTGCCAGCATGGGGACAGATAATTCACCCCTCCACTTT
CASMGTDNSPLHF
>.|TRBV15|TRBJ2-7|.
TGTGCCACCAGCAGACCTGGACAGATCTACGAGCAGTACTTC
CATSRPGQIYEQYF
>TRBD2|TRBV27|TRBJ2-1|.
TGTGCCAGCAGTTCCGGGACTAATTACAATGAGCAGTTCTTC
CASSSGTNYNEQFF
>TRBD1|TRBV19|TRBJ1-5|few
TGTGCCAGTAGTATATTGCGGGACAGGGAGCAGCCCCAGCATTTT
CASSILRDREQPQHF
>TRBD1|TRBV6-8|TRBJ1-1|.
TGTGCCAGCAGATTGGACAGGGAAGCTTTCTTT
CASRLDREAFF
>.|TRBV6-6|TRBJ2-7|few
TGTGCCAGCACCACCCGGCAGGGACGGGACTACGAGCAGTACTTC
CASTTRQGRDYEQYF
>.|TRBV7-9|TRBJ1-5|.
TGTGCCAGCAGCTTAGGTGGTCGACACCGGAGCGGCGATCAGCCCCAGCATTTT
CASSLGGRHRSGDQPQHF
>TRBD1|TRBV7-2|TRBJ1-1|many
TGTGCCAGCAGCTCCCCGTACGGGACAGGGGCCGCCGGAGGGATGAACACTGAAGCTTTCTTT
CASSSPYGTGAAGGMNTEAFF
>.|TRBV4-1|TRBJ2-7|.
TGCGCCAGCAGCCAGAGACAGGAAACCTACGAGCAGTACTTC
CASSQRQETYEQYF
>.|TRBV3-1|TRBJ1-4|.
TGTGCCAGCAGCCGCACAGAGCAGACGGAGGATGAAAAACTGTTTTTT
CASSRTEQTEDEKLFF
>TRBD2|TRBV7-7|TRBJ2-5|many
TGTGCTAGCAGTTCGGGACTAGCGGGGGATCCCTTCCAAGAGACCCAGTACTTC
CASSSGLAGDPFQETQYF
>TRBD1|TRBV7-9|TRBJ2-3|many
TGTGCCAGCAGCGTCGGATCCGGGACAGGGCCAGATACGCAGTATTTT
CASSVGSGTGPDTQYF
>TRBD1|TRBV4-1|TRBJ2-4|.
TGCGCCAGCAGCCAAGGAACAGGGGGCTATGGACCCAAAAACATTCAGTACTTC
CASSQGTGGYGPKNIQYF
>TRBD2|TRBV4-2|TRBJ2-1|.
TGTGCCAGCAGCCAGGGACTAGCGGGGGGGAAGAGCTCCTACGATGAGCAGTTCTTC
CASSQGLAGGKSSYDEQFF
>.|TRBV7-4|TRBJ1-1|.
TGTGCCAGCAGCTTACAGAGCCCCAACACTGAAGCTTTCTTT
CASSLQSPNTEAFF
>.|TRBV6-1|TRBJ2-2|.
TGTGCCAGCAGTGAACGAGTATTCGGGGTAGAAACTTCCACCGGGGAGCTGTTTTTT
CASSERVFGVETSTGELFF
>.|TRBV7-9|TRBJ2-3|many
TGTGCCAGCAGCTTAGAAGGCAGGGCCCCAGATACGCAGTATTTT
CASSLEGRAPDTQYF
>.|TRBV12-5|TRBJ1-1|few
TGTGCTAGTGGTTTGGTAAAGGATGAAGCTTTCTTT
CASGLVKDEAFF
>.|TRBV20-1|TRBJ1-1|many
TGCAGTGCTAGGCCGGGGCCTAAAGCTTTCTTT
CSARPGPKAFF
>.|TRBV7-9|TRBJ1-1|.
TGTGCCAGCATCCTGGGGAGAGGCGACACTGAAGCTTTCTTT
CASILGRGDTEAFF
>TRBD1|TRBV6-6|TRBJ1-1|few
TGTGCCAGCAGTGGACTATGGGGACAGGAGAACACTGAAGCTTTCTTT
CASSGLWGQENTEAFF
>TRBD2|TRBV27|TRBJ2-7|many
TGTGCCAGCAGCCTAGCCTGGACTAGAACCTACGAGCAGTACTTC
CASSLAWTRTYEQYF
>TRBD2|TRBV28|TRBJ2-2|.
TGTGCCAGCAGTCCCCCCGGGCGGGGGTTCACCGGGGAGCTGTTTTTT
CASSPPGRGFTGELFF
>TRBD1|TRBV19|TRBJ1-5|many
TGTGCCAGTAGCAGAGTCCGGGACAGAGGTGATCAGCCCCAGCATTTT
CASSRVRDRGDQPQHF
>.|TRBV7-6|TRBJ2-1|.
TGTGCCAGCAGCCCGCGAAAGACTAGCTCCTACAATGAGCAGTTCTTC
CASSPRKTSSYNEQFF
>.|TRBV7-4|TRBJ2-1|.
TGTGCCAGCAGCCCCGGATTAAGTTTTTCCTACAATGAGCGGTTCTTC
CASSPGLSFSYNERFF
>.|TRBV6-6|TRBJ2-1|.
TGTGCCAGCAGTTATCTTAGGTGGGACAATGAGCAGTTCTTC
CASSYLRWDNEQFF
>.|TRBV4-1|TRBJ1-1|.
TGCGCCAGCAGCCAAGAGGCCAGCCCGAACACTGAAGCTTTCTTT
CASSQEASPNTEAFF
>TRBD1|TRBV10-3|TRBJ2-2|few
TGTGCCATCCGGGACAGGGGGCTAAGGAACACCGGGGAGCTGTTTTTT
CAIRDRGLRNTGELFF
>.|TRBV11-2|TRBJ1-6|.
TGTGCCAGCAGCTTAGGCCGGGACCAAAGCACCCTCCACTTT
CASSLGRDQSTLHF
>.|TRBV5-6|TRBJ1-6|.
TGTGCCAGCAGCTTTTATCGGAATTCACCCCTCCACTTT
CASSFYRNSPLHF
>.|TRBV19|TRBJ2-7|.
TGTGCCAGTAGTGACTACGATGGGGGACCTTACGAGCAGTACTTC
CASSDYDGGPYEQYF
>.|TRBV28|TRBJ2-1|.
TGTGCCAGCAGGAGATACAATGAGCAGTTCTTC
CASRRYNEQFF
>TRBD1|TRBV6-2/TRBV6-3|TRBJ1-5|.
TGTGCCAGCAGTGAGGGACAGGAAGAGCCCCAGCATTTT
CASSEGQEEPQHF